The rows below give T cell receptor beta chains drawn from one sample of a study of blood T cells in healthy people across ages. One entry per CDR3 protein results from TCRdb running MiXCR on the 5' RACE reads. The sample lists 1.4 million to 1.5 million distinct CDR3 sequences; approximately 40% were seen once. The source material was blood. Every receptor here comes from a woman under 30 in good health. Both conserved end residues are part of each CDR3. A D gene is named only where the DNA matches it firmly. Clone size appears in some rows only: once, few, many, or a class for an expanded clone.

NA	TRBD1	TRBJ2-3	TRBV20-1	TGCAGTGCTAGAGACCTCACAGGGGGAGATACGCAGTATTTT	CSARDLTGGDTQYF
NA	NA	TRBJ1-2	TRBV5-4	TGTGCCAGCAGCTGGGGGCCGGGCTACACCTTC	CASSWGPGYTF
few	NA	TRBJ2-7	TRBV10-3	TGTGCCATCAGTTCCACCGGGACAAGCTCCTACGAGCAGTACTTC	CAISSTGTSSYEQYF
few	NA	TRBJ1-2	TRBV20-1	TGCAGTGCTAGAAAGGGGTTCGATGGCTACACCTTC	CSARKGFDGYTF
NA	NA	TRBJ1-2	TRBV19	TGTGCCAGTAGGGAGGGGCGTAATAACTATGGCTACACCTTC	CASREGRNNYGYTF
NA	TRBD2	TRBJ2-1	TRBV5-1	TGCGCCAGCAGCGCGGGGGAGTGGAATGAGCAGTTCTTC	CASSAGEWNEQFF
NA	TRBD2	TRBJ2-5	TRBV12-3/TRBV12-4	TGTGCCAGCAGTTTAGGCACTAGCGGGGGGGCGATCCCAGAGACCCAGTACTTC	CASSLGTSGGAIPETQYF
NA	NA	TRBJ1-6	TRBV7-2	TGTGCCAGCAGCTTACCTCAGGGTCTGAGCTCCTATAATTCACCCCTCCACTTT	CASSLPQGLSSYNSPLHF
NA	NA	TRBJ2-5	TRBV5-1	TGCGCCAGCAGCCCATTCGGGGGAAAACAAGAGACCCAGTACTTC	CASSPFGGKQETQYF
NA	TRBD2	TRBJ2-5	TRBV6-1	TGTGCCAGCAGTGAAGCGGAGGGACTAGCGGGGCAAGAGACCCAGTACTTC	CASSEAEGLAGQETQYF
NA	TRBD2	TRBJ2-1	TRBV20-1	TGCAGTGCTCGACCGAGGACTAGCGGGAGCACTGAGCAGTTCTTC	CSARPRTSGSTEQFF
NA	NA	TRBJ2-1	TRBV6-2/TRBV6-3	TGTGCCAGCAAAGGTGGCGGACGGAGCTCCTACAATGAGCAGTTCTTC	CASKGGGRSSYNEQFF